The rows below give T cell receptor beta chains drawn from one sample of a study of cytomegalovirus exposure and HLA in healthy donors. Clones were read by immunoSEQ multiplex PCR, and TCRdb kept only the in-frame ones, dropping some. The repertoire consists of some 150,000 clones, with about 62% occurring once and the leading ten covering just under 3%. Sequencing was carried out using PBMCs. These receptors were obtained from a middle-aged man in good health and CMV-seronegative. CDR3s include the opening cysteine and the closing phenylalanine or tryptophan. The order of the fields is J gene, clone size, V gene, D gene, CDR3 protein, CDR3 DNA. The D gene is left open where the match is weak. Size values are once, few and many counts, or a class for expanded clones, and some rows have none.

TRBJ2-3	-	TRBV9	TRBD1	CASSVGTGSLADTQYF	TGTGCCAGCAGCGTAGGGACAGGGTCTTTAGCAGATACGCAGTATTTT
TRBJ1-2	-	TRBV27	-	CASSTGHSYGYTF	TGTGCCAGCAGTACGGGACATAGCTATGGCTACACCTTC
TRBJ2-1	-	TRBV6-5	TRBD2	CASSYSLIAGETEQFF	TGTGCCAGCAGTTACTCTTTAATAGCGGGAGAGACTGAGCAGTTCTTC
TRBJ2-4	-	TRBV5-1	-	CASSLFSEEDIQYF	TGCGCCAGTAGCTTGTTCTCAGAGGAGGACATTCAGTACTTC
TRBJ2-1	-	TRBV14	TRBD2	CASSQVAPGLATLSDNEQFF	TGTGCCAGCAGCCAGGTTGCACCGGGACTAGCGACACTATCAGACAATGAGCAGTTCTTC
TRBJ2-1	once	TRBV7-2	TRBD2	CASSLVAGGSYNEQFF	TGTGCCAGCAGCTTAGTAGCGGGAGGGTCCTACAATGAGCAGTTCTTC
TRBJ2-2	-	TRBV5-4	TRBD1	CASSAHSQGRRTGELFF	TGTGCCAGCAGCGCTCACTCACAGGGGCGGAGGACCGGGGAGCTGTTTTTT
TRBJ2-1	few	TRBV7-9	TRBD2	CASSRLRGGEAEQFF	TGTGCCAGCAGCCGACTTCGGGGAGGGGAAGCTGAGCAGTTCTTC
TRBJ1-6	-	TRBV5-1	TRBD1	CASSFGGHGQGQTPLHF	TGCGCCAGCAGCTTTGGAGGGCACGGACAGGGCCAGACACCCCTCCACTTT
TRBJ2-2	-	TRBV9	TRBD1	CASSATDRVDGELFF	TGTGCCAGCAGCGCCACAGACAGGGTCGACGGGGAGCTGTTTTTT
TRBJ1-2	-	TRBV30	-	CAWSLLGRNYGYTF	TGTGCCTGGTCCCTGTTGGGGCGAAACTATGGCTACACCTTC
TRBJ2-2	-	TRBV7-6	-	CASSFRQVGELFF	TGTGCCAGCAGCTTCCGACAGGTCGGGGAGCTGTTTTTT
TRBJ2-6	-	TRBV27	-	CASSLLGPGSQSGANVLTF	TGTGCCAGCAGTTTATTGGGGCCGGGCAGCCAATCTGGGGCCAACGTCCTGACTTTC
TRBJ2-7	-	TRBV7-2	-	CASSTDRKINEQYF	TGTGCCAGCAGCACTGACAGGAAGATAAACGAGCAGTACTTC
TRBJ2-1	-	TRBV9	TRBD2	CASSERGDYYNEQFF	TGTGCCAGCAGCGAGAGAGGGGACTATTACAATGAGCAGTTCTTC
TRBJ2-2	few	TRBV11-2	TRBD2	CASSTGPSGETGELFF	TGTGCCAGCAGCACTGGCCCTAGCGGAGAAACCGGGGAGCTGTTTTTT
TRBJ1-1	-	TRBV7-9	TRBD1	CASSQQGSATEAFF	TGTGCCAGCAGCCAACAGGGGTCTGCCACTGAAGCTTTCTTT
TRBJ1-5	-	TRBV19	TRBD1	CASSIPGQYNQPQHF	TGTGCCAGTAGTATACCGGGACAGTACAATCAGCCCCAGCATTTT
TRBJ1-3	-	TRBV7-8	-	CASSGRGSGNTIYF	TGTGCCAGCAGCGGTAGGGGCTCTGGAAACACCATATATTTT
TRBJ2-7	-	TRBV29-1	TRBD1	CSVGGDRGLSGEQYF	TGCAGCGTCGGAGGGGACAGGGGGCTGTCTGGCGAGCAGTACTTC
TRBJ1-2	-	TRBV20-1	-	CSFRARGYTF	TGCAGTTTCAGGGCGCGGGGCTACACCTTC
TRBJ2-5	-	TRBV6-5	-	CASRITGAETQYF	TGTGCCAGCAGGATAACGGGAGCTGAGACCCAGTACTTC
TRBJ2-7	few	TRBV5-4	TRBD1	CASSRGQGATYEQYF	TGTGCCAGCAGCCGCGGACAGGGGGCGACGTACGAGCAGTACTTC